The 5 T cell receptor beta chains listed next were all sequenced from one sample in a study of identifying expanded T cells in peripheral blood. The table came from immunoSEQ multiplex PCR; TCRdb's copy has only in-frame clones and leaves some out. The sample records over 100,000 clones, roughly nine tenths being singletons. Source material: blood. Receptors were obtained from a person aged 18 to 70 in good health.

The chain is built from TRBV6-4 and TRBJ2-2; D is uncertain. V lost 2 bases to trimming and J lost 1 base, with 5 bases between them. The CDR3 spans 14 residues. CDR1 MRHNA and CDR2 SNTAGT come from the germline V gene. DNA for the CDR3: TGTGCCAGCAGTGACGTCGGGAACACCGGGGAGCTGTTTTTT. As protein: CASSDVGNTGELFF.

This clone has a handful of counts. The chain couples TRBV30 to TRBJ2-6; no firm D call. The CDR3 runs 13 residues. Germline assignment: CDR1 GTSNPN and CDR2 SVGIG (reference sequence). Between the trimmed V and J ends, which lost 5 bases and 1 base, there was a span of 6 bases. The CDR3 DNA sequence: TGTGCCTGGCGGATATCTGGGGCCAACGTCCTGACTTTC. It is translated as CAWRISGANVLTF.

The chain combines TRBV30 with TRBJ2-7, with a weak D call TRBD2 (7 bases). V was cut by 0 bases and J by 4 bases, with 22 bases left in between. The CDR3 has 17 amino acids. Germline CDR1 and CDR2: GTSNPN and SVGIG (reference sequence). The CDR3, as DNA: TGTGCCTGGAGTGTAAGTGGGCGGGGGCCCCGAGCGTACGAGCAGTACTTC. Its translation is CAWSVSGRGPRAYEQYF.

This sequence joins TRBV7-3 and TRBJ2-3; possibly TRBD1 for D (6 bases). The germline CDR1 and CDR2 sequences are SGHTA and FQGTGA. This CDR3 is 13 amino acids long. V was trimmed by 5 bases and J by 1 base, leaving 7 bases between them. CDR3: CASSAGGTDTQYF. The CDR3 DNA sequence: TGTGCCAGCAGCGCAGGGGGCACAGATACGCAGTATTTT. Full variable domain (rest looked up from reference TRBV7-3 and TRBJ2-3): GAGVSQTPSNKVTEKGKYVELRCDPISGHTALYWYRQSLGQGPEFLIYFQGTGAADDSGLPNDRFFAVRPEGSVSTLKIQRTERGDSAVYLCASSAGGTDTQYFGPGTRLTVL.

The chain links TRBV2 to TRBJ2-1, with D uncertain. Germline V gene sequence: CDR1 SNHLY, CDR2 FYNNEI. CDR3 size: 16 residues. The germline V and J ends were trimmed by 6 bases and 3 bases, with 18 bases remaining between them. Here the CDR3 reads CASRATLALYYNEQFF. CDR3 DNA sequence: TGTGCCAGCAGAGCGACCTTGGCGCTTTACTACAATGAGCAGTTCTTC.